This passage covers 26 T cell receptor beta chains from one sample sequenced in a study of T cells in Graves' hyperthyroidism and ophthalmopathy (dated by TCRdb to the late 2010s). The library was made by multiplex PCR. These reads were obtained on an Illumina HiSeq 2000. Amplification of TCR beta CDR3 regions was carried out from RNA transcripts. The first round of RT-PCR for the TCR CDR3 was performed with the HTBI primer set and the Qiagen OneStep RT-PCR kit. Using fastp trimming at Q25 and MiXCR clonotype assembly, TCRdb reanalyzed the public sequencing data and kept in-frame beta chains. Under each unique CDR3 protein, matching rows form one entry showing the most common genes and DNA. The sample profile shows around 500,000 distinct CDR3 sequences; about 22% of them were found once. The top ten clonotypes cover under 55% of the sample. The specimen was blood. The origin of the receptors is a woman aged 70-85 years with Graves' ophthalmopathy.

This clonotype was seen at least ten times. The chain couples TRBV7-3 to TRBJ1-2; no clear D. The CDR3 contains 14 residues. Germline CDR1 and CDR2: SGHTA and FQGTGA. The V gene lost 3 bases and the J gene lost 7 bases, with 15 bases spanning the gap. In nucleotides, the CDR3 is TGTGCCAGCAGCTTCTGGGGAGGTAGCGGTGGCTACACCTTC. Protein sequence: CASSFWGGSGGYTF.

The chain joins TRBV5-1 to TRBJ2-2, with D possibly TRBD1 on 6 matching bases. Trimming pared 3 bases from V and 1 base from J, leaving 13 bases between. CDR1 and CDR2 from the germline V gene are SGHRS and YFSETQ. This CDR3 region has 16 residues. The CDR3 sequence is CASSSGQSGNTGELFF. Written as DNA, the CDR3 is TGCGCCAGCAGCTCCGGACAGTCCGGGAACACCGGGGAGCTGTTTTTT.

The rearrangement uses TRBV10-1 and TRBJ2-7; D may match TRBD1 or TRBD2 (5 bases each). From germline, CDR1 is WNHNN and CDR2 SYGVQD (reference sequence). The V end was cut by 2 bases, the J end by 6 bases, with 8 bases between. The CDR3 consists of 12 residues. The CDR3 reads CASSEGAGEQYF. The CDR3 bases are TGCGCCAGCAGTGAGGGGGCGGGCGAGCAGTACTTC.

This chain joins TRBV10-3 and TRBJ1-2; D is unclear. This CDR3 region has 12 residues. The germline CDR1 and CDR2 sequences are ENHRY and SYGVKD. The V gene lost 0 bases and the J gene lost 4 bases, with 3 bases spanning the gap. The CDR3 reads CAISESGYGYTF. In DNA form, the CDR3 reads TGTGCCATCAGTGAGTCCGGCTATGGCTACACCTTC.

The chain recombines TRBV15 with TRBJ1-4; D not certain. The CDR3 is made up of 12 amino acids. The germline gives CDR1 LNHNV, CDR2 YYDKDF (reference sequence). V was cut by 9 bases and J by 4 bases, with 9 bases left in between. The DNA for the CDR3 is TGTGCCACTAGGAGTATTAATGAAAAACTGTTTTTT. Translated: CATRSINEKLFF.

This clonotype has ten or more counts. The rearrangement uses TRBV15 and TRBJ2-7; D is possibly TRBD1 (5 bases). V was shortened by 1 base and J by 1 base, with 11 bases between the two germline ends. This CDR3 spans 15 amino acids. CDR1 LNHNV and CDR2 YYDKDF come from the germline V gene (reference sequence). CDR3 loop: CATSRGDRRSYEQYF. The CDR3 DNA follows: TGTGCCACCAGCAGAGGTGACAGAAGATCCTACGAGCAGTACTTC.

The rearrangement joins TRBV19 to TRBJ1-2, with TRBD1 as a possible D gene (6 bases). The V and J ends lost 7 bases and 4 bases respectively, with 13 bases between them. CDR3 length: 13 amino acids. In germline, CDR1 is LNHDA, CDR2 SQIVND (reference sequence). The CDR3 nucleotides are TGTGCCAGTAAGACAGGTTCCTTCTATGGCTACACCTTC. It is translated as CASKTGSFYGYTF.

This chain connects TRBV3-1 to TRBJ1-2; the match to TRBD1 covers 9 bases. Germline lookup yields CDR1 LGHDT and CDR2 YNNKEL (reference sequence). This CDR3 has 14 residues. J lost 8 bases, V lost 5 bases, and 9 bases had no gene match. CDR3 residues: CASSYRGQGKGYTF. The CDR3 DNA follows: TGTGCCAGCAGCTACAGGGGGCAGGGTAAAGGCTACACCTTC.

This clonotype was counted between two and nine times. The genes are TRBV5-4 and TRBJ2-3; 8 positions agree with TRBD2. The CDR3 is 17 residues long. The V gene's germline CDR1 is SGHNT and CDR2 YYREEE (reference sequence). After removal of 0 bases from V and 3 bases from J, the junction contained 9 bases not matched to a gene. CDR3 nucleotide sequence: TGTGCCAGCAGCTTGGGTTCCAGCGGGAGCTCAACAGATACGCAGTATTTT. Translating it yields CASSLGSSGSSTDTQYF.

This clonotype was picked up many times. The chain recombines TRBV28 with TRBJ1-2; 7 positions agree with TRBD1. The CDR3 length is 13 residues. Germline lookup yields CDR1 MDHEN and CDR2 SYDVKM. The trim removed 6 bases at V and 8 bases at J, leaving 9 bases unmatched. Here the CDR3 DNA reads TGTGCCAGCAGCCCAGACAGGGCGGGGGGCTACACCTTC. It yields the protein CASSPDRAGGYTF.

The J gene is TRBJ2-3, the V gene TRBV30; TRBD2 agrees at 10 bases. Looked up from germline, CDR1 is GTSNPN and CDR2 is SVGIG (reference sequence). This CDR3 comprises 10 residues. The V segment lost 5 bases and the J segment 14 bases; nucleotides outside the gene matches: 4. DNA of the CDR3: TGTGCCTGGGAAGCGGGAGGGTTGTATTTT. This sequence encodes CAWEAGGLYF. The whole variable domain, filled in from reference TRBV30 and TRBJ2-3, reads SQTIHQWPATLVQPVGSPLSLECTVEGTSNPNLYWYRQAAGRGLQLLFYSVGIGQISSEVPQNLSASRPQDRQFILSSKKLLLSDSGFYLCAWEAGGLYFGPGTRLTVL.

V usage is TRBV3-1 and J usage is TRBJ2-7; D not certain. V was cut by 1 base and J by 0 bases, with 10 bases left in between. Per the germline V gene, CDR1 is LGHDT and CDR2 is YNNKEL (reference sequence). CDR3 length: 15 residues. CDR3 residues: CASSQVLSRSYEQYF. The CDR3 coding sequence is TGTGCCAGCAGCCAAGTATTGTCCCGCTCCTACGAGCAGTACTTC.

The CDR3, as DNA: TGTGCCAGCAGCCTCAGGGTCTCTGGCTACACCTTC. As protein: CASSLRVSGYTF. The chain links TRBV7-9 to TRBJ1-2; perhaps TRBD1 as D (5 bases). This CDR3 is built from 12 residues. V was shortened by 5 bases and J by 7 bases, with 11 bases between the two germline ends. Germline V lookup: CDR1 SEHNR, CDR2 FQNEAQ (reference sequence).

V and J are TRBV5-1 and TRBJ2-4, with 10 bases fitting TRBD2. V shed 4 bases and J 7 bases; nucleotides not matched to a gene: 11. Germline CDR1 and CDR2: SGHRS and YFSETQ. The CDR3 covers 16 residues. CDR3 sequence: CASSITAGGRGNIQYF. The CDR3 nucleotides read TGCGCCAGCAGCATTACAGCGGGGGGGCGAGGGAACATTCAGTACTTC.

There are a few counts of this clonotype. CDR3 sequence reads: CASSQEWGSTADTQYF. The DNA of the CDR3 is TGCGCCAGCAGCCAAGAATGGGGGAGTACAGCAGATACGCAGTATTTT. The rearrangement uses TRBV4-3 and TRBJ2-3, with D perhaps TRBD1 or TRBD2 (5 bases each). V shed 0 bases and J shed 4 bases, with 14 bases lying between them. This CDR3 contains 16 residues. The germline CDR1 and CDR2 sequences are LGHNA and YSLEER.

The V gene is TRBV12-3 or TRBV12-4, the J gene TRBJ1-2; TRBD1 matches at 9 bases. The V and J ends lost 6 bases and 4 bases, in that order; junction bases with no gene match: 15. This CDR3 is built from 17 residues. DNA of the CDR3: TGTGCCAGCAGAGTAACTGACCGGGACAGGGAAACCTATGGCTACACCTTC. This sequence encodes CASRVTDRDRETYGYTF.

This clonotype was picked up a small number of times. Here the CDR3 reads CASSQGGGRYIEQFF. The CDR3 DNA sequence: TGTGCCAGCAGCCAAGGGGGCGGGAGATATATTGAGCAGTTCTTC. The J gene is TRBJ2-1, the V gene TRBV11-1; D could derive from TRBD1 or TRBD2 (7 bases each). From germline, CDR1 is SGHAT and CDR2 FQDESV (reference sequence). This CDR3 is 15 amino acids long. Trimming left V 5 bases short and J 9 bases short, with 20 bases between.

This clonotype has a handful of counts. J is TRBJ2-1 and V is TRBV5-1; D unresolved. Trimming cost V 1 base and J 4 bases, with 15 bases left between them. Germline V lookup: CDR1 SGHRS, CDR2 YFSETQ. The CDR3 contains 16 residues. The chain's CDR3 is CASSLSRLPTYNEQFF. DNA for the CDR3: TGCGCCAGCAGCTTGAGCCGCCTCCCTACATACAATGAGCAGTTCTTC.

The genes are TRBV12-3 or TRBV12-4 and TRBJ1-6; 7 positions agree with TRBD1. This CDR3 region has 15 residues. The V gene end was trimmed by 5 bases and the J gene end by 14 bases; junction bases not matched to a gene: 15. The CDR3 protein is CASSLTGPGGETLHF. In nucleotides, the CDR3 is TGTGCCAGCAGTCTGACAGGGCCCGGCGGGGAGACCCTCCACTTT.

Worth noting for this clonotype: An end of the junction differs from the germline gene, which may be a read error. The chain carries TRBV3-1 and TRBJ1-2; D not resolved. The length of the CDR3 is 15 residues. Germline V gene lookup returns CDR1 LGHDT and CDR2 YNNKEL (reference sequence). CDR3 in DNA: TGTGCCTGCAGCCAAGGTATCTCTGGGGTGCCCGGCTACACCTTC. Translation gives CACSQGISGVPGYTF.

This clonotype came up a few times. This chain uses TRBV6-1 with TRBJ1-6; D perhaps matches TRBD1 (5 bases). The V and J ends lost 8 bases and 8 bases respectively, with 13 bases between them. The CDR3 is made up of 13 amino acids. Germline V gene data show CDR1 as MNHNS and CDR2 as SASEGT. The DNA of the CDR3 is TGTGCCAGCGCCAGGGAATCGGATTCACCCCTCCACTTT. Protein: CASARESDSPLHF.

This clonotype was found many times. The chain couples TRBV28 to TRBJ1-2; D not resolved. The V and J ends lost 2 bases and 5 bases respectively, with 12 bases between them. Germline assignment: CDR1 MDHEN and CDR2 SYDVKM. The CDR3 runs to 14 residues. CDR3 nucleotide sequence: TGTGCCAGCAGTTTAGAACGACCACGGTATGGCTACACCTTC. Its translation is CASSLERPRYGYTF.

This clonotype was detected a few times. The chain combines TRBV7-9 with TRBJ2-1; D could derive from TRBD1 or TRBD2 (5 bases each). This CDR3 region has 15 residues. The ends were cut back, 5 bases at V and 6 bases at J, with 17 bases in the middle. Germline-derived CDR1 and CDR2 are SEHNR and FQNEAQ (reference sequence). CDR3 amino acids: CASSLPGPQLNEQFF. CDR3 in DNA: TGTGCCAGCAGCCTACCGGGACCGCAACTCAATGAGCAGTTCTTC.

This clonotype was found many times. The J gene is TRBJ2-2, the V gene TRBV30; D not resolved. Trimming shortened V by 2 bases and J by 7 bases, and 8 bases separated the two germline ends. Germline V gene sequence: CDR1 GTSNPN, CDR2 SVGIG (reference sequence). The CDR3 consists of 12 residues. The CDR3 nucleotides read TGTGCCTGGAGTCAAACTGACGGGGAGCTGTTTTTT. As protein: CAWSQTDGELFF.

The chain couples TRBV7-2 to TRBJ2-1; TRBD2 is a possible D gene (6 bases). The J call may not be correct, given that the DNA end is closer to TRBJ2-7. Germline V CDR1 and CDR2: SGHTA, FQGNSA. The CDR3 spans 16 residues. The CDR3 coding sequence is TGTGCCAGCAGCTTAGTGGGTAGCGGAGTTTACAATGAGCAGTACTTC. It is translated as CASSLVGSGVYNEQYF.

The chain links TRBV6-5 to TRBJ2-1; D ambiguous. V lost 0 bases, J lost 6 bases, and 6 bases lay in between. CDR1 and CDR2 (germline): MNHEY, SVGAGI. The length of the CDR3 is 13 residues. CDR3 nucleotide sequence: TGTGCCAGCAGTTACTCCGCCTCCAATGAGCAGTTCTTC. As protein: CASSYSASNEQFF.